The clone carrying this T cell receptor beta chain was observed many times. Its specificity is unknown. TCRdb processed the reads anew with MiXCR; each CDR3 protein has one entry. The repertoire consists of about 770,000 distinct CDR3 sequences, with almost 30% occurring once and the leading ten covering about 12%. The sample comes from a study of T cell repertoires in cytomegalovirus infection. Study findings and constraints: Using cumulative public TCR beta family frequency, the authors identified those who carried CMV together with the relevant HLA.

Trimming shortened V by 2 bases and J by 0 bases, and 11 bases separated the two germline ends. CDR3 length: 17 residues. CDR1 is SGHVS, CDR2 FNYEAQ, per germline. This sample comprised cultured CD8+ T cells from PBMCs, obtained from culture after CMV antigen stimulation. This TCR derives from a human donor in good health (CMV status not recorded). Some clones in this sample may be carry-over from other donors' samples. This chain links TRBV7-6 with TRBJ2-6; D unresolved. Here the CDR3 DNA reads TGTGCCAGCAGCTTACCAAAGGACCTCTCTGGGGCCAACGTCCTGACTTTC. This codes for CASSLPKDLSGANVLTF. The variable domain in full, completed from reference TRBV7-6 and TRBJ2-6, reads GAGVSQSPRYKVTKRGQDVALRCDPISGHVSLYWYRQALGQGPEFLTYFNYEAQQDKSGLPNDRFSAERPEGSISTLTIQRTEQRDSAMYRCASSLPKDLSGANVLTFGAGSRLTVL.